The 20 T cell receptor beta chains given below trace back to one sample, sequenced in a study of OX40 agonist ivuxolimab in advanced cancers. The table came from immunoSEQ multiplex PCR; TCRdb's copy has only in-frame clones and leaves some out. In the table there are tens of thousands of clones, around 90% of which are singletons. The material sequenced was CD4+ or CD8+ T cells sorted from blood, taken in a trial of the OX40 agonist ivuxolimab. The source is an adult with an advanced solid tumor such as melanoma, head and neck, liver or kidney cancer.

This clone appeared a single time. The gene calls are TRBV5-4 and TRBJ1-2; no definite D call. V was clipped by 5 bases and J by 0 bases, with 11 bases between them. Germline CDR1 is SGHNT and CDR2 is YYREEE (reference sequence). This CDR3 has 14 residues. In nucleotides, the CDR3 is TGTGCCAGCAGAACAGCTGGAGCTAACTATGGCTACACCTTC. As protein: CASRTAGANYGYTF. Based on the CDR3 plus reference TRBV5-4 and TRBJ1-2, the full variable domain is ETGVTQSPTHLIKTRGQQVTLRCSSQSGHNTVSWYQQALGQGPQFIFQYYREEENGRGNFPPRFSGLQFPNYSSELNVNALELDDSALYLCASRTAGANYGYTFGSGTRLTVV.

The gene calls are TRBV12-5 and TRBJ1-3, with 9 bases lining up with TRBD1. V was pared by 3 bases and J by 7 bases, with 4 bases of the junction left unmatched. Germline-derived CDR1 and CDR2 are LGHNT and FRNRAP. CDR3 length: 14 amino acids. This chain's CDR3 is CASGLEGQGNTIYF. The CDR3, as DNA: TGTGCTAGTGGTTTAGAGGGACAGGGTAACACCATATATTTT.

V usage is TRBV7-9 and J usage is TRBJ2-3; 10 positions agree with TRBD1. Germline trimming cut 3 bases from V and 4 bases from J; bases unmatched to any gene: 7. Germline V lookup: CDR1 SEHNR, CDR2 FQNEAQ (reference sequence). CDR3 size: 16 residues. DNA for the CDR3: TGTGCCAGCAGCTTGTCGACAGGGGGCGCCGCAGATACGCAGTATTTT. As protein: CASSLSTGGAADTQYF.

In regard to this clone: In the same sample, other DNA sequences code for this CDR3. V usage is TRBV6-6 and J usage is TRBJ2-1; TRBD1 might be the D (6 bases). Germline values: CDR1 MNHNY, CDR2 SVGAGI (reference sequence). This CDR3 contains 11 residues. Trimming shortened V by 2 bases and J by 12 bases, and 8 bases separated the two germline ends. CDR3 protein: CASSYGTLQFF. The CDR3 nucleotides are TGTGCCAGCAGTTACGGGACACTGCAGTTCTTC.

J is TRBJ2-7 and V is TRBV28; D is undetermined. CDR1 and CDR2 from the germline V gene are MDHEN and SYDVKM. The CDR3 length is 12 residues. Trimming shortened V by 5 bases and J by 5 bases, and 10 bases separated the two germline ends. CDR3: CASSVLMDEQYF. CDR3 coding DNA: TGTGCCAGCAGTGTCTTGATGGACGAGCAGTACTTC.

V and J are TRBV27 and TRBJ1-6, with D possibly matching TRBD1 (5 bases). The CDR3 runs to 15 residues. CDR1 MNHEY and CDR2 SMNVEV come from the germline V gene (reference sequence). The V end lost 5 bases, the J end lost 6 bases, and 14 bases lay between the germline ends. The CDR3 sequence is CASSLAWGGNSPLHF. As DNA, the CDR3 is TGTGCCAGCAGTCTCGCTTGGGGGGGTAATTCACCCCTCCACTTT.

The chain recombines TRBV7-9 with TRBJ1-1, with D unclear. CDR3 length equals 13 residues. CDR1 is SEHNR and CDR2 is FQNEAQ in the germline V gene (reference sequence). V shed 1 base and J shed 4 bases, with 7 bases lying between them. As DNA, the CDR3 is TGTGCCAGCAGCTTAGGGGTATCCACTGAAGCTTTCTTT. Protein product: CASSLGVSTEAFF.

The chain employs TRBV2 and TRBJ1-2; a weak D match, TRBD1 (6 bases). V dropped 6 bases and J dropped 4 bases, with 15 bases sitting between them. Germline assignment: CDR1 SNHLY and CDR2 FYNNEI. The CDR3 contains 14 residues. The CDR3 region is CASSLTGPGYGYTF. The CDR3 DNA follows: TGTGCCAGCAGCCTAACAGGGCCTGGCTATGGCTACACCTTC.

The chain carries TRBV9 and TRBJ2-3; D uncertain. The CDR3 contains 14 residues. V was cut by 0 bases and J by 1 base, with 6 bases left in between. The germline V gene has CDR1 SGDLS and CDR2 YYNGEE. The CDR3 sequence is CASSVVSGTDTQYF. As DNA, the CDR3 is TGTGCCAGCAGCGTAGTTTCCGGCACAGATACGCAGTATTTT.

The J gene is TRBJ2-7, the V gene TRBV27; D is possibly TRBD1 (5 bases). The CDR3 extends over 11 amino acids. The germline gives CDR1 MNHEY, CDR2 SMNVEV (reference sequence). Trimming shortened V by 6 bases and J by 7 bases, and 10 bases separated the two germline ends. The CDR3 spells CASRLGVEQYF. The CDR3 DNA is TGTGCCAGCAGATTAGGGGTTGAGCAGTACTTC.

The chain employs TRBV28 and TRBJ1-5; D gene uncertain. Trimming took 6 bases from V and 0 from J, leaving 21 bases between them. Germline-derived CDR1 and CDR2 are MDHEN and SYDVKM. The CDR3 is 18 residues long. CDR3 in amino acids: CASRGAWSVTYSNQPQHF. The CDR3 DNA follows: TGTGCCAGCAGAGGCGCATGGAGCGTAACTTATAGCAATCAGCCCCAGCATTTT. The entire variable domain, with the rest obtained from reference TRBV28 and TRBJ1-5, is as follows: DVKVTQSSRYLVKRTGEKVFLECVQDMDHENMFWYRQDPGLGLRLIYFSYDVKMKEKGDIPEGYSVSREKKERFSLILESASTNQTSMYLCASRGAWSVTYSNQPQHFGDGTRLSIL.

CDR3 protein: CASSEWGGFSGNTIYF. In DNA form, the CDR3 reads TGTGCCAGCAGTGAGTGGGGGGGCTTCTCTGGAAACACCATATATTTT. The rearrangement uses TRBV6-1 and TRBJ1-3; D is perhaps TRBD1 (6 bases). V was pared by 3 bases and J by 0 bases, with 12 bases between. The CDR3 loop spans 16 amino acids. Germline-derived CDR1 and CDR2 are MNHNS and SASEGT.

The chain has TRBV30 and TRBJ2-1; tentative D call: TRBD2 (6 bases). Germline V gene sequence: CDR1 GTSNPN, CDR2 SVGIG (reference sequence). CDR3 length: 13 residues. The ends were cut back, 1 base at V and 9 bases at J, with 13 bases in the middle. CDR3 in DNA: TGTGCCTGGAGTGAGGGAGGCGTGGGTGAGCAGTTCTTC. It specifies CAWSEGGVGEQFF.

The chain has TRBV30 and TRBJ2-2; D gene unclear. Germline CDR1 is GTSNPN and CDR2 is SVGIG (reference sequence). The CDR3 spans 14 residues. Trimming left V 3 bases short and J 0 bases short, with 8 bases between. The CDR3 DNA follows: TGTGCCTGGAGAGAAAGTCCGAACACCGGGGAGCTGTTTTTT. Translated, it gives CAWRESPNTGELFF.

This clone was seen a single time. The rearrangement links TRBV13 to TRBJ1-1; D ambiguous. Germline CDR1 is PRHDT and CDR2 is FYEKMQ (reference sequence). Trimming stripped 0 bases from V and 8 bases from J, with 4 bases between. CDR3 length equals 11 residues. The CDR3 loop reads CASSLGSEAFF. CDR3 coding DNA: TGTGCCAGCAGCTTAGGGTCAGAAGCTTTCTTT.

CDR3 nucleotides: TGTGCCAGCAGTGAAAAGGTCGGGACAGAATCAAACACTGAAGCTTTCTTT. Residues: CASSEKVGTESNTEAFF. The genes are TRBV6-1 and TRBJ1-1; 7 nucleotides line up with TRBD1. In germline, CDR1 is MNHNS, CDR2 SASEGT. There are 17 residues in the CDR3. V shed 2 bases and J 2 bases; nucleotides not matched to a gene: 11.

The chain combines TRBV6-1 with TRBJ1-5; D not resolved. V was shortened by 2 bases and J by 1 base, with 9 bases between the two germline ends. The CDR3 covers 15 residues. CDR1 MNHNS and CDR2 SASEGT come from the germline V gene. CDR3 coding DNA: TGTGCCAGCAGTGAATACTCTACAAGCAATCAGCCCCAGCATTTT. This encodes CASSEYSTSNQPQHF.

The chain joins TRBV5-4 to TRBJ2-3, with D unresolved. The V gene lost 4 bases and the J gene lost 2 bases, with 5 bases spanning the gap. This CDR3 has 12 residues. The germline V gene encodes CDR1 SGHNT and CDR2 YYREEE (reference sequence). The CDR3 sequence: CASSRYTDTQYF. The CDR3 DNA sequence: TGTGCCAGCAGCCGGTACACAGATACGCAGTATTTT.

In DNA, the CDR3 is TGTGCCAGCAGCGTAGAGGCAGGGGAGAAGTACGAGCAGTACTTC. It translates to CASSVEAGEKYEQYF. The chain recombines TRBV9 with TRBJ2-7; possible D gene TRBD1, 6 bases. V was shortened by 0 bases and J by 4 bases, with 14 bases between the two germline ends. Germline-derived CDR1 and CDR2 are SGDLS and YYNGEE. This CDR3 spans 15 amino acids.

The CDR3 DNA reads TGCGCCAGCAGCCGGATTACAGGGGGCGCGGATGGCTACACCTTC. Protein: CASSRITGGADGYTF. The V call is TRBV4-3, the J call TRBJ1-2; the match to TRBD1 covers 9 bases. CDR3 length equals 15 residues. Unmatched junction bases numbered 9, after V lost 4 bases and J lost 6 bases. Per germline, CDR1 LGHNA and CDR2 YSLEER.